These 22 T cell receptor beta chains were all obtained from the same sample, sequenced in a study of blood T cell repertoires in COVID-19. TCRdb's table, derived via immunoSEQ multiplex PCR, lists solely in-frame clones and lacks some. The profile shows 330,000 or so clones, around 90% of them singletons. Sequenced material: peripheral blood. These receptors were collected from a man aged 30-40 years with COVID-19, enrolled during active disease.

The chain carries TRBV27 and TRBJ1-5; maybe TRBD1 (5 bases). The CDR3 is 13 residues long. From germline, CDR1 is MNHEY and CDR2 SMNVEV (reference sequence). V lost 6 bases to trimming and J lost 2 bases, with 8 bases between them. The CDR3 nucleotides are TGTGCCAGCAGGCGGGGACGCAATCAGCCCCAGCATTTT. Translating gives CASRRGRNQPQHF.

The chain uses TRBV18 and TRBJ2-2; no reliable D call. The germline V gene encodes CDR1 KGHSH and CDR2 LQKENI. CDR3 size: 12 residues. With 3 bases removed from V and 7 bases from J, the gap between germline ends came to 6 bases. CDR3 sequence (DNA): TGTGCCAGCTCACCGCGGTTCGGGGAGCTGTTTTTT. Amino acids: CASSPRFGELFF.

The chain couples TRBV25-1 to TRBJ2-7; the match to TRBD1 covers 8 bases. Germline loops: CDR1 MGHDK, CDR2 SYGVNS. With 1 base clipped from V and 0 bases from J, the junction kept 5 bases outside the gene matches. This CDR3 is 16 amino acids long. The DNA of the CDR3 is TGTGCCAGCAGTGAATTAAGAGGACAGGGCTCCTACGAGCAGTACTTC. Amino acid sequence: CASSELRGQGSYEQYF.

This clone appeared a few times. V gene TRBV18 combines with J gene TRBJ1-2, with a weak D call TRBD1 (6 bases). V lost 5 bases and J lost 3, with 13 bases in between. Germline loops: CDR1 KGHSH, CDR2 LQKENI. This CDR3 has 14 residues. Here the CDR3 reads CASSNSAGDYGYTF. CDR3 nucleotides: TGTGCCAGCTCAAACTCCGCAGGGGACTATGGCTACACCTTC.

The chain is built from TRBV9 and TRBJ1-1, with D possibly TRBD1 on 6 matching bases. The CDR3 has 15 residues. Trimming cost V 3 bases and J 5 bases, with 17 bases left between them. Germline CDR1 SGDLS, CDR2 YYNGEE. CDR3 residues: CASSAGTSEGTEAFF. The CDR3 DNA follows: TGTGCCAGCAGCGCGGGGACATCTGAAGGGACTGAAGCTTTCTTT.

The CDR3: CSAIEETQYF. The DNA of the CDR3 is TGCAGCGCAATAGAAGAGACCCAGTACTTC. The chain is built from TRBV29-1 and TRBJ2-5; D gene ambiguous. Between the trimmed V and J ends, which lost 7 bases and 3 bases, there was a span of 6 bases. CDR1 and CDR2 (germline): SQVTM, ANQGSEA. This CDR3 is built from 10 residues. The full variable domain, completed using reference TRBV29-1 and TRBJ2-5, is SAVISQKPSRDICQRGTSLTIQCQVDSQVTMMFWYRQQPGQSLTLIATANQGSEATYESGFVIDKFPISRPNLTFSTLTVSNMSPEDSSIYLCSAIEETQYFGPGTRLLVL.

The J gene is TRBJ2-7, the V gene TRBV5-1, with no clear D. The CDR3 sequence is 12 residues long. V lost 4 bases, J lost 2 bases, and 7 bases lay in between. The germline gives CDR1 SGHRS, CDR2 YFSETQ. The CDR3 spells CASSHDTYEQYF. The CDR3 DNA reads TGCGCCAGCAGCCACGACACCTACGAGCAGTACTTC.

This clone occurred once. The genes are TRBV3-1 (or the pseudogene TRBV3-2) and TRBJ2-7; unclear D gene. Between the trimmed V and J ends, which lost 3 bases and 3 bases, there was a span of 12 bases. This CDR3 comprises 14 residues. Germline V gives CDR1 LGHDT, CDR2 YNNKEL (reference sequence). CDR3 protein: CASSQGRRNYEQYF. The CDR3 DNA follows: TGTGCCAGCAGCCAGGGTCGGCGGAACTACGAGCAGTACTTC.

The chain recombines TRBV30 with TRBJ2-7, with no clear D. The CDR3 consists of 12 residues. The V end was cut by 0 bases, the J end by 7 bases, with 10 bases between. Germline V gene lookup returns CDR1 GTSNPN and CDR2 SVGIG (reference sequence). The DNA of the CDR3 is TGTGCCTGGAGTGTATTCTTCGGGGAGCAGTACTTC. This translates into CAWSVFFGEQYF.

V and J are TRBV27 and TRBJ2-2; 8 positions agree with TRBD1. The CDR3 has 17 residues. Germline V gene lookup returns CDR1 MNHEY and CDR2 SMNVEV (reference sequence). Trimming at V came to 3 bases and at J to 1 base, leaving 7 bases not matched to a gene. For the CDR3, the DNA is TGTGCCAGCAGTTTCTCCGGACAGGGTGGGAACACCGGGGAGCTGTTTTTT. Translated: CASSFSGQGGNTGELFF.

The rearrangement links TRBV9 to TRBJ2-7; 8 bases line up with TRBD1. V shed 4 bases and J 5 bases; nucleotides not matched to a gene: 8. The length of the CDR3 is 14 residues. Germline V CDR1 and CDR2: SGDLS, YYNGEE. The CDR3 protein is CASSRPGQANEQYF. The CDR3 DNA reads as TGTGCCAGCAGCCGACCGGGACAGGCCAACGAGCAGTACTTC.

The genes are TRBV2 and TRBJ1-2, with 7 bases aligning to TRBD1. From germline, CDR1 is SNHLY and CDR2 FYNNEI. The CDR3 contains 13 residues. J gave up 8 bases and V 4 bases, and 7 bases lay outside the gene matches. This CDR3 reads CASSAIGTEGYTF. The CDR3 region has the DNA TGTGCCAGCAGTGCAATCGGGACAGAGGGCTACACCTTC.

This chain links TRBV28 with TRBJ2-3; 14 positions match TRBD2. The length of the CDR3 is 19 residues. V trimming: 5 bases; J trimming: 1 base; junction bases outside the gene matches: 11. Looked up from germline, CDR1 is MDHEN and CDR2 is SYDVKM. This chain's CDR3 is CASSNPGTSGRGGTDTQYF. The CDR3 DNA follows: TGTGCCAGCAGTAATCCCGGGACTAGCGGGAGAGGGGGCACAGATACGCAGTATTTT.

This chain joins TRBV28 and TRBJ1-3; D perhaps matches TRBD1 (6 bases). From germline, CDR1 is MDHEN and CDR2 SYDVKM. The V gene lost 6 bases and the J gene lost 8 bases, with 20 bases spanning the gap. There are 15 residues in the CDR3. CDR3 sequence (DNA): TGTGCCAGCAGCCTCACAGGGAAGAGTAGGCACACCATATATTTT. This gives the protein CASSLTGKSRHTIYF.

The chain uses TRBV30 and TRBJ1-1; a possible D gene is TRBD1 (5 bases). V lost 4 bases and J lost 11, with 8 bases in between. Per germline, CDR1 GTSNPN and CDR2 SVGIG (reference sequence). The CDR3 loop spans 9 amino acids. DNA for the CDR3: TGTGCCTGGAAGAAGGGGGCTTTCTTT. Amino acid sequence: CAWKKGAFF.

There are a few counts of this clone. The V gene is TRBV30, the J gene TRBJ2-7, with D possibly TRBD2 on 6 matching bases. With 0 bases removed from V and 2 bases from J, the gap between germline ends came to 14 bases. The V gene's germline CDR1 is GTSNPN and CDR2 SVGIG (reference sequence). The CDR3 is made up of 15 amino acids. CDR3: CAWSVPSVQPYEQYF. Here the CDR3 DNA reads TGTGCCTGGAGTGTACCTAGCGTGCAGCCCTACGAGCAGTACTTC.

The V gene is TRBV30, the J gene TRBJ1-1, with no clear D. The CDR3 consists of 13 residues. The germline gives CDR1 GTSNPN, CDR2 SVGIG (reference sequence). Trimming cost V 1 base and J 1 base, with 7 bases left between them. The CDR3 loop is CAWSETGNTEAFF. For the CDR3, the DNA is TGTGCCTGGAGTGAGACTGGGAACACTGAAGCTTTCTTT.

The rearrangement joins TRBV7-7 to TRBJ2-1, with D possibly TRBD1 on 6 matching bases. Between the trimmed V and J ends, which lost 2 bases and 5 bases, there was a span of 7 bases. From germline, CDR1 is SSHAT and CDR2 FNYEAQ (reference sequence). The CDR3 runs 13 residues. In DNA, the CDR3 is TGTGCCAGCAGCTTAAACAGGGACAATGAGCAGTTCTTC. Amino acids: CASSLNRDNEQFF.

This clone was seen only once. Other DNA sequences of this sample code for an identical CDR3. The V call is TRBV28, the J call TRBJ1-1, with D tentatively TRBD1 (5 bases). Germline CDR1 reads MDHEN; CDR2 reads SYDVKM. This CDR3 is 12 amino acids long. Trimming pared 5 bases from V and 2 bases from J, leaving 6 bases between. The CDR3 nucleotides read TGTGCCAGCAGTACAGGAAACACTGAAGCTTTCTTT. Its protein is CASSTGNTEAFF.

This clone was observed a single time. The rearrangement links TRBV11-2 to TRBJ1-3; TRBD1 matches 9 bases. V was clipped by 3 bases and J by 0 bases; unmatched bases: 3. Germline V CDR1 and CDR2: SGHAT, FQNNGV. The CDR3 has 16 residues. The CDR3 protein is CASSLGQGASGNTIYF. The CDR3 coding sequence is TGTGCCAGCAGCTTGGGACAGGGCGCCTCTGGAAACACCATATATTTT.

This clone is a singleton in its sample. The V and J genes are TRBV3-1 (or the pseudogene TRBV3-2) and TRBJ2-7, with TRBD1 matching 8 bases. The V and J ends lost 3 bases and 3 bases, in that order; junction bases with no gene match: 10. The CDR3 consists of 16 residues. The germline V gene encodes CDR1 LGHDT and CDR2 YNNKEL (reference sequence). The CDR3 loop is CASSQDIGTGYYEQYF. The CDR3 region has the DNA TGTGCCAGCAGCCAGGACATCGGGACAGGATACTACGAGCAGTACTTC.

The rearrangement uses TRBV4-3 and TRBJ2-7, with D possibly being TRBD2 (6 bases). Trimming took 0 bases from V and 0 from J, leaving 9 bases between them. Looked up from germline, CDR1 is LGHNA and CDR2 is YSLEER. CDR3 length: 15 amino acids. Written as DNA, the CDR3 is TGCGCCAGCAGCCAAGAGTGGCGGGACTCCTACGAGCAGTACTTC. It encodes CASSQEWRDSYEQYF.